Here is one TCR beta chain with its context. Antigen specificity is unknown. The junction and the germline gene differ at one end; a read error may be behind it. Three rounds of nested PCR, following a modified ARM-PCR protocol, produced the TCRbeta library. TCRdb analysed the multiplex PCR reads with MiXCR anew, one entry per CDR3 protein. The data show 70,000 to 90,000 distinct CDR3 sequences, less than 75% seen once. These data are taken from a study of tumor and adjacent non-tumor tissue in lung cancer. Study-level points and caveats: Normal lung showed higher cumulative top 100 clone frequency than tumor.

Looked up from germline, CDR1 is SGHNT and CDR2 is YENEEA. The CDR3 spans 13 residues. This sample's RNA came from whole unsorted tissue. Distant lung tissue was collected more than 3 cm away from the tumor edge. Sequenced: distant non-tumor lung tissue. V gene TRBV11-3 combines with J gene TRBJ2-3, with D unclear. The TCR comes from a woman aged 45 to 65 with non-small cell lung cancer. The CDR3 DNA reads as TGTGCCAACAGCCAGCGTGGCACAAATACGCAGTATTTT. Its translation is CANSQRGTNTQYF.